The 26 T cell receptor beta chains given below trace back to one sample, sequenced in a study of T-cell reconstitution after alpha-beta-depleted transplantation in children. It was with unique molecular identifiers that the TCRbeta library was prepared. MiXCR was run by TCRdb on the PCR reads, yielding one entry per CDR3 protein. Of 450,000 to 600,000 distinct CDR3 sequences in the sample, about 33% were seen once. This specimen consisted of PBMCs from the stem cell graft donor, obtained from the stem cell graft. These receptor sequences come from a human donor who donated a stem cell graft to a child with aplastic anemia.

The chain carries TRBV20-1 and TRBJ1-1; D is ambiguous. The CDR3 is 13 residues long. Germline-derived CDR1 and CDR2 are DFQATT and SNEGSKA (reference sequence). Trimming shortened V by 5 bases and J by 0 bases, and 10 bases separated the two germline ends. The CDR3 DNA follows: TGCAGTGCTGGCCGGGGTTTGAACACTGAAGCTTTCTTT. Protein product: CSAGRGLNTEAFF.

This sequence joins TRBV11-3 and TRBJ2-5; D is perhaps TRBD2 (5 bases). V gave up 5 bases and J gave up 5 bases, with 21 bases separating them. The CDR3 sequence is 16 residues long. Looked up from germline, CDR1 is SGHNT and CDR2 is YENEEA. The CDR3 DNA follows: TGTGCCAGCAGCCTCGGTGGTAAGGCCGGGGTGGAGACCCAGTACTTC. This sequence encodes CASSLGGKAGVETQYF.

V and J are TRBV15 and TRBJ2-5; tentative D call: TRBD2 (7 bases). CDR1 LNHNV and CDR2 YYDKDF come from the germline V gene (reference sequence). Trimming took off 5 bases at V and 0 bases at J, with 16 bases between the two ends. This CDR3 is 16 amino acids long. The CDR3 coding sequence is TGTGCCACCAGCCCCCTCTTCGGGGGGCACCAAGAGACCCAGTACTTC. Translated: CATSPLFGGHQETQYF. Filled out from reference TRBV15 and TRBJ2-5, the complete variable domain reads DAMVIQNPRYQVTQFGKPVTLSCSQTLNHNVMYWYQQKSSQAPKLLFHYYDKDFNNEADTPDNFQSRRPNTSFCFLDIRSPGLGDTAMYLCATSPLFGGHQETQYFGPGTRLLVL.

There are a few counts of this clonotype. The chain uses TRBV5-1 and TRBJ2-1, with 7 positions matching TRBD2. The CDR3 is 15 amino acids. Trimming took 3 bases from V and 2 from J; bases not matched to a gene: 5. Germline V lookup: CDR1 SGHRS, CDR2 YFSETQ. This CDR3 is CASSSAGTTYNEQFF. CDR3 coding DNA: TGCGCCAGCAGCTCAGCCGGGACTACCTACAATGAGCAGTTCTTC. Full variable domain (outside the CDR3, taken from reference TRBV5-1 and TRBJ2-1): KAGVTQTPRYLIKTRGQQVTLSCSPISGHRSVSWYQQTPGQGLQFLFEYFSETQRNKGNFPGRFSGRQFSNSRSEMNVSTLELGDSALYLCASSSAGTTYNEQFFGPGTRLTVL.

The table lists this clonotype with a few counts. CDR3 DNA: TGTGCCAGCAGCCAGAGGGGGCTAGCGGGAGCCGGGGAGCTGTTTTTT. It encodes CASSQRGLAGAGELFF. V usage is TRBV6-1 and J usage is TRBJ2-2, with TRBD2 matching 10 bases. After removal of 6 bases from V and 6 bases from J, the junction contained 10 bases not matched to a gene. CDR3 length: 16 amino acids. CDR1 MNHNS and CDR2 SASEGT come from the germline V gene.

This clonotype was seen more than once but under ten times. In nucleotides, the CDR3 is TGCGCCAGCAGCTTGGCGGCAGTTGGGGCCAACGTCCTGACTTTC. Residues: CASSLAAVGANVLTF. J is TRBJ2-6 and V is TRBV5-1; no clear D gene. The germline V gene encodes CDR1 SGHRS and CDR2 YFSETQ. V was trimmed by 0 bases and J by 3 bases, leaving 7 bases between them. The CDR3 is made up of 15 amino acids.

The sample holds a few counts of this clonotype. This chain uses TRBV5-1 with TRBJ2-3; D possibly uses TRBD1 or TRBD2 (5 bases each). Germline assignment: CDR1 SGHRS and CDR2 YFSETQ. Trimming took off 0 bases at V and 0 bases at J, with 11 bases between the two ends. The CDR3 spans 16 residues. CDR3 region: CASSLAGRSSTDTQYF. The CDR3 region has the DNA TGCGCCAGCAGCTTGGCGGGGCGGTCTAGCACAGATACGCAGTATTTT.

This clonotype has a handful of counts. The rearrangement uses TRBV5-1 and TRBJ2-1; D possibly corresponds to TRBD2 (6 bases). Between the trimmed V and J ends, which lost 5 bases and 4 bases, there was a span of 19 bases. The CDR3 totals 16 residues. Looked up from germline, CDR1 is SGHRS and CDR2 is YFSETQ. CDR3 sequence: CASSLNIAEGYNEQFF. CDR3 coding DNA: TGCGCCAGCAGTTTGAACATAGCGGAGGGATACAATGAGCAGTTCTTC.

The chain joins TRBV4-1 to TRBJ2-7; D is unclear. The CDR3 is made up of 13 amino acids. The V gene lost 0 bases and the J gene lost 1 base, with 4 bases spanning the gap. Per the germline V gene, CDR1 is MGHRA and CDR2 is YSYEKL. The CDR3 sequence: CASSQDLSYEQYV. The CDR3 nucleotides are TGCGCCAGCAGCCAAGATCTATCCTACGAGCAGTACGTC.

The chain recombines TRBV20-1 with TRBJ2-5; 9 bases are shared with TRBD1. Germline V gives CDR1 DFQATT, CDR2 SNEGSKA (reference sequence). The CDR3 spans 11 residues. With V trimmed by 5 bases and J by 5 bases, 0 bases remained unmatched. The CDR3 bases are TGCAGTGCTGGACAGGGGGAGACCCAGTACTTC. It yields the protein CSAGQGETQYF.

This chain links TRBV7-9 with TRBJ2-7; 11 bases agree with TRBD2. The CDR3 loop spans 13 amino acids. From germline, CDR1 is SEHNR and CDR2 FQNEAQ (reference sequence). The CDR3 loop reads CASSVGTSGPVHV. The CDR3 DNA reads TGTGCCAGCAGCGTCGGGACTAGCGGACCCGTGCACGTC.

In this sample, this clonotype turned up a few times. A junction end diverges from the germline sequence, so it may reflect a read error. The rearrangement joins TRBV19 to TRBJ1-3; D is possibly TRBD1 (5 bases). In germline, CDR1 is LNHDA, CDR2 SQIVND (reference sequence). This CDR3 region has 15 residues. The CDR3 region is CASSRNGARGDTIYF. In nucleotides, the CDR3 is TGTGCCAGTAGTCGAAACGGGGCCCGTGGAGACACCATATATTTT.

The chain recombines TRBV11-1 with TRBJ2-1; 10 bases match TRBD2. Trimming took 5 bases from V and 1 from J; bases not matched to a gene: 11. The CDR3 contains 18 residues. Germline lookup yields CDR1 SGHAT and CDR2 FQDESV (reference sequence). The CDR3 is CASSPPLSGRVSYNEQFF. The CDR3 region has the DNA TGTGCCAGCAGCCCCCCCCTAAGCGGGAGGGTGTCCTACAATGAGCAGTTCTTC.

At least ten counts were recorded for this clonotype. The chain recombines TRBV20-1 with TRBJ2-3, with 8 bases identical to TRBD2. From germline, CDR1 is DFQATT and CDR2 SNEGSKA (reference sequence). The CDR3 consists of 15 residues. V was pared by 3 bases and J by 2 bases, with 7 bases of the junction left unmatched. CDR3 in DNA: TGCAGTGCTAGGGTAGCGGGGAGGAACACAGATACGCAGTATTTT. Residues: CSARVAGRNTDTQYF.

The J gene is TRBJ2-7, the V gene TRBV4-3; 7 positions agree with TRBD1. The germline V gene encodes CDR1 LGHNA and CDR2 YSLEER. The CDR3 is 13 amino acids. Trimming took 4 bases from V and 3 from J; bases not matched to a gene: 3. The CDR3 DNA reads TGCGCCAGCAGCCCACGGACAGGCTACGAGCAGTACTTC. Translated: CASSPRTGYEQYF.

This rearrangement joins TRBV6-1 to TRBJ2-1; D gene uncertain. This CDR3 is built from 13 residues. CDR1 and CDR2 from the germline V gene are MNHNS and SASEGT. Trimming stripped 6 bases from V and 6 bases from J, with 12 bases between. The CDR3 region has the DNA TGTGCCAGCAGGTCAATAGTGATCAATGAGCAGTTCTTC. Encoded protein: CASRSIVINEQFF.

This clonotype was detected only a few times. The gene calls are TRBV20-1 and TRBJ2-1; either TRBD1 or TRBD2 may supply D (5 bases each). V lost 4 bases to trimming and J lost 5 bases, with 9 bases between them. CDR1 is DFQATT, CDR2 SNEGSKA, per germline (reference sequence). The CDR3 is 12 amino acids. CDR3 in amino acids: CSATGANNEQFF. The CDR3 region has the DNA TGCAGTGCTACCGGGGCCAACAATGAGCAGTTCTTC.

The chain employs TRBV24-1 and TRBJ2-1; 8 bases align to TRBD2. Germline-derived CDR1 and CDR2 are KGHDR and SFDVKD. With 2 bases clipped from V and 0 bases from J, the junction kept 8 bases outside the gene matches. The CDR3 runs to 18 residues. DNA for the CDR3: TGTGCCACCAGTGATTCCCGGTTTGGGACTAGCTCCTACAATGAGCAGTTCTTC. This translates into CATSDSRFGTSSYNEQFF.

The chain couples TRBV6-2 or TRBV6-3 to TRBJ1-2, with D tentatively TRBD1 (6 bases). The CDR3 length is 13 residues. Germline loops: CDR1 MNHEY, CDR2 SVGEGT. The germline V and J ends were trimmed by 4 bases and 3 bases, with 9 bases remaining between them. In nucleotides, the CDR3 is TGTGCCAGCAGTTGGGACACCTACTATGGCTACACCTTC. Translation gives CASSWDTYYGYTF.

A few counts support this clonotype. The V call is TRBV20-1, the J call TRBJ2-7; D is perhaps TRBD1 or TRBD2 (6 bases each). The CDR3 runs 13 residues. CDR1 is DFQATT, CDR2 SNEGSKA, per germline (reference sequence). V lost 5 bases, J lost 9 bases, and 20 bases lay in between. CDR3 sequence reads: CSALYRRGRGQYF. For the CDR3, the DNA is TGCAGTGCTCTTTACCGGAGGGGCAGGGGGCAGTACTTC.

This sequence joins TRBV11-3 and TRBJ2-1; TRBD2 matches 9 bases. J was trimmed by 6 bases and V by 5 bases; bases with no gene match: 8. This CDR3 is 15 amino acids long. Per germline, CDR1 SGHNT and CDR2 YENEEA. The CDR3 here is CASSVIGTSSNEQFF. CDR3 in DNA: TGTGCCAGCAGCGTAATAGGGACTAGCAGCAATGAGCAGTTCTTC.

This clonotype was seen a few times. The chain combines TRBV4-3 with TRBJ1-2; 7 bases are shared with TRBD1. Germline values: CDR1 LGHNA, CDR2 YSLEER. The length of the CDR3 is 16 residues. After removal of 0 bases from V and 7 bases from J, the junction contained 11 bases not matched to a gene. Here the CDR3 reads CASSQDLRGLSSGYTF. The CDR3 DNA follows: TGCGCCAGCAGCCAAGATCTGAGGGGGCTATCGAGTGGCTACACCTTC.

This clonotype was seen a handful of times. The genes are TRBV4-2 and TRBJ2-3, with 9 bases fitting TRBD2. The germline gives CDR1 LGHNA, CDR2 YNFKEQ. This CDR3 contains 19 residues. The V segment lost 4 bases and the J segment 4 bases; nucleotides outside the gene matches: 18. CDR3 sequence (DNA): TGTGCCAGCAGCCTCAAAGCAGGGCTAGCGGGATCTCTTGCAGATACGCAGTATTTT. This translates into CASSLKAGLAGSLADTQYF.

The chain couples TRBV5-1 to TRBJ2-1, with 13 nucleotides matching TRBD2. This CDR3 spans 18 amino acids. Germline trimming cut 2 bases from V and 2 bases from J; bases unmatched to any gene: 7. CDR1 and CDR2 from the germline V gene are SGHRS and YFSETQ. The CDR3 region is CASSLLAGGPGTYNEQFF. The CDR3 DNA sequence: TGCGCCAGCAGCTTACTAGCGGGAGGGCCTGGGACCTACAATGAGCAGTTCTTC.

V and J are TRBV15 and TRBJ1-6, with 8 bases matching TRBD1. The V gene end was trimmed by 3 bases and the J gene end by 10 bases; junction bases not matched to a gene: 2. The germline CDR1 and CDR2 sequences are LNHNV and YYDKDF (reference sequence). The CDR3 totals 13 residues. The CDR3 loop reads CATSRTGVSPLHF. CDR3 DNA: TGTGCCACCAGCAGGACAGGGGTATCACCCCTCCACTTT.

There are a few counts of this clonotype. This chain uses TRBV12-3 or TRBV12-4 with TRBJ1-1, with D uncertain. The length of the CDR3 is 13 residues. Trimming shortened V by 3 bases and J by 5 bases, and 10 bases separated the two germline ends. The CDR3 protein is CASSFTAKTEAFF. CDR3 in DNA: TGTGCCAGCAGTTTTACAGCGAAGACTGAAGCTTTCTTT.